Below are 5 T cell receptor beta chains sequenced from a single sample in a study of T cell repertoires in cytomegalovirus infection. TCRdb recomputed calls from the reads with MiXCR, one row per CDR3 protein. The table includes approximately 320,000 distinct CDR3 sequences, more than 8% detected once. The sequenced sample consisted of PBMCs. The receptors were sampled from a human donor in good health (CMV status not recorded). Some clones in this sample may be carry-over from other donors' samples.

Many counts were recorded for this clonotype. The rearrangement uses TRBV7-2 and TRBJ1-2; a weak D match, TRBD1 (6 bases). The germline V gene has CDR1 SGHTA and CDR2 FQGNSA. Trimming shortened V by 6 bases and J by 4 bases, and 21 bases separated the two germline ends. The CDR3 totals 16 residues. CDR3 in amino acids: CASRAGGGQGGYGYTF. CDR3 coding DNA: TGTGCCAGCAGGGCGGGGGGGGGCCAGGGAGGCTATGGCTACACCTTC.

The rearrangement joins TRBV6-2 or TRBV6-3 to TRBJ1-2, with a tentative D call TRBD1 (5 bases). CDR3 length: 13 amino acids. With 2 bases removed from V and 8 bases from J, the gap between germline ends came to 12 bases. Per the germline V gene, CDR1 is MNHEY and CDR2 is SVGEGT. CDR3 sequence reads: CASSYDRTDGYTF. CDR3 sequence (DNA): TGTGCCAGCAGTTACGACAGAACGGACGGCTACACCTTC.

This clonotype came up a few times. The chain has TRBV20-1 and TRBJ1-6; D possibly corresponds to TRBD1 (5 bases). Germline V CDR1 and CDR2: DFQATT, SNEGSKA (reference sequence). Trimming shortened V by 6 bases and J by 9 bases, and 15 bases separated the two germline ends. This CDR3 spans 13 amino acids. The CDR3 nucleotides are TGCAGTGCCATCACCGGGGCAGGTTCACCCCTCCACTTT. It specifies CSAITGAGSPLHF.

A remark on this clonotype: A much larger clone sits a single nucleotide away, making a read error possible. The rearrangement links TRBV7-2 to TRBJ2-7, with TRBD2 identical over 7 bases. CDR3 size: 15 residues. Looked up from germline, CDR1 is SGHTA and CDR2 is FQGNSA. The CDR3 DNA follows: TGTGCCAGCAACTTAGAGGGAGGGGTAAGCTACGAGCAGTACTTC. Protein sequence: CASNLEGGVSYEQYF.

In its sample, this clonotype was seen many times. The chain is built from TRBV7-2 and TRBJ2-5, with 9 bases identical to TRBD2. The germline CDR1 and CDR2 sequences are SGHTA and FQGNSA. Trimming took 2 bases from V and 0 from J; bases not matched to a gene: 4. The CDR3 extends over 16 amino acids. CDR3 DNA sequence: TGTGCCAGCAGCTTAAGACTAGCGGCAGACCAAGAGACCCAGTACTTC. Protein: CASSLRLAADQETQYF.